The T cell receptor beta chain described here comes from a study of blood T cell repertoires in COVID-19. Sequenced by immunoSEQ multiplex PCR; TCRdb stores in-frame clones only, minus some. The sample holds roughly 180,000 clones, 65% to 85% seen once. The ends were cut back, 7 bases at V and 6 bases at J, with 12 bases in the middle. The CDR3 has 11 amino acids. Germline CDR1 is SQVTM and CDR2 is ANQGSEA. The J gene is TRBJ1-2, the V gene TRBV29-1, with a possible D match to TRBD1 (6 bases). The receptor was isolated from a woman aged 40 to 50 with COVID-19, enrolled during active disease. The sequenced sample was peripheral blood. In DNA form, the CDR3 reads TGCAGCGCTTCAAGGACAGATGGCTACACCTTC. Its protein is CSASRTDGYTF.